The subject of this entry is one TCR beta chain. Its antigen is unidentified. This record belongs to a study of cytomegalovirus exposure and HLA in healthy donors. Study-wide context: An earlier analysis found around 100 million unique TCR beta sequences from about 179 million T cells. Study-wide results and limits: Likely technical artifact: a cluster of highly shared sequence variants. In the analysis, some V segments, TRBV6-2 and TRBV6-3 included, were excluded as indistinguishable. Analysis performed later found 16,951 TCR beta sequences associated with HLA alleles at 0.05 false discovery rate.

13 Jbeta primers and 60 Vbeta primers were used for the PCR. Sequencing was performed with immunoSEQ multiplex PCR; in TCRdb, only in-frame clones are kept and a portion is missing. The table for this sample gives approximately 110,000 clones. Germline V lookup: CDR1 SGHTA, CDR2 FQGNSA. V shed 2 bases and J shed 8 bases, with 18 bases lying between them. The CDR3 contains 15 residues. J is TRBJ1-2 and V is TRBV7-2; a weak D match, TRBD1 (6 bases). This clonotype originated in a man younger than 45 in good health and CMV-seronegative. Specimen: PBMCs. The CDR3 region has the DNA TGTGCCAGCAGCTTAACGTCAGGCTATACAGGGGGCTACACCTTC. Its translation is CASSLTSGYTGGYTF.